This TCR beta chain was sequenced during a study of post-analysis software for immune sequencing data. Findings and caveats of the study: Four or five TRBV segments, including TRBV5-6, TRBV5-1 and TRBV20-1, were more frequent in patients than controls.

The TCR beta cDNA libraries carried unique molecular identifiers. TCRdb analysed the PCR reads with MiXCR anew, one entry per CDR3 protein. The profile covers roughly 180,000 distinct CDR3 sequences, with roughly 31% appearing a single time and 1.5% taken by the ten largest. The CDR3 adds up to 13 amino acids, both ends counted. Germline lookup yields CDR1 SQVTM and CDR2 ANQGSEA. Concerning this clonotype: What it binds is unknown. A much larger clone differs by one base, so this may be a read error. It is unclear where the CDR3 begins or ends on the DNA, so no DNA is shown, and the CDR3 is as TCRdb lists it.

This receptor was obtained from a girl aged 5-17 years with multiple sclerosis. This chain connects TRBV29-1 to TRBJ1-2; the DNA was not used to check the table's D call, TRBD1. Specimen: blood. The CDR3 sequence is CSVVGQGSYGYIF.